This TCR beta chain comes out of a study of shared clonotypes between healthy human individuals. Tens of millions of PBMCs supplied genomic DNA for unsorted samples. The CDR3 extends over 16 amino acids. V was clipped by 4 bases and J by 2 bases; unmatched bases: 9. The V gene's germline CDR1 is MGHRA and CDR2 YSYEKL. Unsorted PBMC replicate PCRs drew on roughly 300 ng DNA, representing 25,000 to 30,000 T cell genomes. In the study's own analysis: Junction-only sequences without quality scores came from ImmunoSEQ, so filtering differed. Some clones are missing from TCRdb's copy, which holds only in-frame ones; the method was immunoSEQ multiplex PCR. V, J and clone size are those of that table, while D and trimming were read from the DNA. The sample lists fewer than 500,000 clones, over 60% seen once, with approximately 13% in the top ten. This clone appeared once. This same CDR3 is encoded by further DNA sequences in the sample.

This TCR was recovered from a woman in her forties in good health. Some clones in this sample may be carry-over from other donors' samples. The sequenced sample consisted of PBMCs. The V gene is TRBV4-1, the J gene TRBJ2-7; 9 bases agree with TRBD1. CDR3 nucleotide sequence: TGCGCCAGCAGCCTTTCGGGACAGGGTGGGGCCTACGAGCAGTACTTC. Its protein product is CASSLSGQGGAYEQYF.